The TCR beta chain described here comes from a study of Ad26.COV2.S vaccination and SARS-CoV-2 variants. V lost 5 bases and J 1 base, leaving 17 bases between the germline ends. The length of the CDR3 is 16 residues. CDR1 is SGHAT and CDR2 is FQNNGV in the germline V gene. Regarding the study as a whole: Vaccine recipients posted higher spike-specific TCR breadth than their placebo counterparts.

Treatment described: around 19 received Ad26.COV2.S at low or high dose, single or two shots; about 5 received placebo; per-sample allocation not given. Specimen acquisition occurred on day 63 following the initial vaccine or placebo injection. An 18-55-year-old adult in Boston served as donor. The study used a vaccine consisting of an Ad26 vector that expressed Wuhan-strain SARS-CoV-2 spike. On this clone itself: Antigen: not known.

TCRdb's table, derived via immunoSEQ multiplex PCR, lists solely in-frame clones and lacks some. Of 300,000 to 400,000 clones in the sample, around 89% were seen once. Sequencing used peripheral blood, obtained in a trial of Ad26.COV2.S vaccine versus placebo. The clonotype was recovered from a person between 18 and 65 years old who received the Ad26.COV2.S COVID-19 vaccine or a placebo. V is TRBV11-2 and J is TRBJ1-1; D not certain. The CDR3 sequence is CASSPGATSKNTEAFF. The CDR3 DNA follows: TGTGCCAGCAGCCCCGGTGCGACCAGCAAGAACACTGAAGCTTTCTTT. The full variable domain, rest sourced from reference TRBV11-2 and TRBJ1-1, is EAGVAQSPRYKIIEKRQSVAFWCNPISGHATLYWYQQILGQGPKLLIQFQNNGVVDDSQLPKDRFSAERLKGVDSTLKIQPAKLEDSAVYLCASSPGATSKNTEAFFGQGTRLTVV.